The 19 T cell receptor beta chains listed next were all sequenced from one sample in a study of CD8 T cells in Susac syndrome. cDNA came from roughly 0.53 to 1 ug RNA primed by random hexamers. TCRdb analysed the immunoSEQ multiplex PCR reads with MiXCR anew, one entry per CDR3 protein. Among roughly 200,000 distinct CDR3 sequences listed, about 95% were seen once. Sequencing used CD8+ T cells from PBMCs. The origin of the receptors is a human donor with multiple sclerosis.

In its sample, this clonotype was seen a few times. The chain carries TRBV7-9 and TRBJ2-5, with D tentatively TRBD1 or TRBD2 (5 bases each). Germline V gives CDR1 SEHNR, CDR2 FQNEAQ (reference sequence). The length of the CDR3 is 13 residues. Deletions cut 3 bases from V and 2 bases from J, with 7 bases between. In DNA, the CDR3 is TGTGCCAGCAGCTTGGGACGGCAAGAGACCCAGTACTTC. Amino acids: CASSLGRQETQYF.

J is TRBJ2-3 and V is TRBV12-3 or TRBV12-4, with D perhaps TRBD2 (6 bases). V was trimmed by 4 bases and J by 4 bases, leaving 15 bases between them. The CDR3 length is 15 residues. The CDR3 nucleotides read TGTGCCAGCAGTTATCCGGGAGTGAAGCCAGATACGCAGTATTTT. Its translation is CASSYPGVKPDTQYF.

The CDR3 protein is CASSLFAGVGTGELFF. DNA of the CDR3: TGTGCCAGCAGTTTATTTGCGGGAGTGGGTACCGGGGAGCTGTTTTTT. The chain links TRBV27 to TRBJ2-2; 7 bases map to TRBD2. The ends lost 1 base at V and 5 bases at J; junction bases unmatched: 7. The CDR3 runs to 16 residues. Germline CDR1 reads MNHEY; CDR2 reads SMNVEV (reference sequence).

The chain links TRBV18 to TRBJ2-7; tentative D call: TRBD2 (7 bases). The CDR3 extends over 14 amino acids. Germline values: CDR1 KGHSH, CDR2 LQKENI. V lost 0 bases, J lost 2 bases, and 8 bases lay in between. The CDR3 nucleotides read TGTGCCAGCTCACCACCGCGGGGGCCCTACGAGCAGTACTTC. This gives the protein CASSPPRGPYEQYF.

The chain carries TRBV28 and TRBJ2-6, with a tentative D call TRBD1 (6 bases). V shed 4 bases and J shed 1 base, with 11 bases lying between them. The CDR3 spans 16 residues. Germline lookup yields CDR1 MDHEN and CDR2 SYDVKM. As DNA, the CDR3 is TGTGCCAGCAGTTCACCACAGGGTTCTGGGGCCAACGTCCTGACTTTC. Encoded protein: CASSSPQGSGANVLTF.

This clonotype was seen only once. V usage is TRBV28 and J usage is TRBJ2-1; perhaps TRBD2 as D (6 bases). This CDR3 spans 15 amino acids. Germline values: CDR1 MDHEN, CDR2 SYDVKM. V lost 2 bases to trimming and J lost 2 bases, with 10 bases between them. CDR3: CASSLPEGTYNEQFF. Here the CDR3 DNA reads TGTGCCAGCAGTTTACCGGAGGGAACCTACAATGAGCAGTTCTTC.

V usage is TRBV7-6 and J usage is TRBJ2-7; D is perhaps TRBD1 or TRBD2 (5 bases each). The CDR3 sequence is 18 residues long. CDR1 and CDR2 (germline): SGHVS, FNYEAQ. V was cut by 2 bases and J by 3 bases, with 23 bases left in between. Here the CDR3 reads CASSLFGEGPRSLYEQYF. For the CDR3, the DNA is TGTGCCAGCAGCTTATTCGGTGAGGGACCCAGATCACTCTACGAGCAGTACTTC.

The rearrangement uses TRBV20-1 and TRBJ1-5, with D possibly TRBD1 on 6 matching bases. The germline V gene has CDR1 DFQATT and CDR2 SNEGSKA (reference sequence). V lost 4 bases, J lost 4 bases, and 14 bases lay in between. The CDR3 spans 14 residues. This CDR3 reads CSANEGGLNQPQHF. The CDR3, as DNA: TGCAGTGCTAACGAAGGGGGATTAAATCAGCCCCAGCATTTT.

The chain carries TRBV29-1 and TRBJ1-3; 7 bases align to TRBD1. This CDR3 has 13 amino acids. Germline V gives CDR1 SQVTM, CDR2 ANQGSEA. With V trimmed by 4 bases and J by 8 bases, 8 bases remained unmatched. CDR3: CSVVTGLEDTIYF. The CDR3, as DNA: TGCAGCGTTGTGACAGGGCTCGAGGACACCATATATTTT.

The V gene is TRBV6-5, the J gene TRBJ2-7, with 9 bases identical to TRBD2. Germline lookup yields CDR1 MNHEY and CDR2 SVGAGI. This CDR3 region has 14 residues. Trimming cost V 4 bases and J 4 bases; bases outside gene matches: 5. This CDR3 is CASSSGLALYEQYF. The CDR3 DNA reads TGTGCCAGCAGTTCGGGACTAGCTTTATACGAGCAGTACTTC.

V and J are TRBV7-2 and TRBJ2-2, with D maybe TRBD1 (5 bases). The germline gives CDR1 SGHTA, CDR2 FQGNSA. The CDR3 spans 16 residues. V lost 5 bases to trimming and J lost 0 bases, with 13 bases between them. CDR3 residues: CASSTRQNTNTGELFF. In DNA, the CDR3 is TGTGCCAGCAGCACCCGACAGAATACGAACACCGGGGAGCTGTTTTTT.

This sequence joins TRBV7-2 and TRBJ1-5, with D hard to call. Germline V lookup: CDR1 SGHTA, CDR2 FQGNSA. This CDR3 is built from 13 residues. The ends were cut back, 11 bases at V and 3 bases at J, with 14 bases in the middle. CDR3 loop: CASSRVVNQPQHF. DNA for the CDR3: TGTGCCTCTTCAAGGGTGGTCAATCAGCCCCAGCATTTT.

The chain employs TRBV12-3 or TRBV12-4 and TRBJ2-2; D might be TRBD1 (6 bases). V dropped 8 bases and J dropped 0 bases, with 22 bases sitting between them. CDR3 length equals 18 residues. The CDR3 is CASGTRDKGLPNTGELFF. As DNA, the CDR3 is TGTGCCAGCGGGACCCGGGACAAGGGCCTCCCGAACACCGGGGAGCTGTTTTTT.

The chain employs TRBV18 and TRBJ2-7, with no clear D. The CDR3 has 15 residues. The germline V and J ends were trimmed by 3 bases and 2 bases, with 14 bases remaining between them. Germline-derived CDR1 and CDR2 are KGHSH and LQKENI. CDR3 in amino acids: CASSPLRGLAYEQYF. The CDR3, as DNA: TGTGCCAGCTCACCCCTGCGTGGTTTAGCCTACGAGCAGTACTTC. Filled out from reference TRBV18 and TRBJ2-7, the complete variable domain reads NAGVMQNPRHLVRRRGQEARLRCSPMKGHSHVYWYRQLPEEGLKFMVYLQKENIIDESGMPKERFSAEFPKEGPSILRIQQVVRGDSAAYFCASSPLRGLAYEQYFGPGTRLTVT.

The chain joins TRBV20-1 to TRBJ2-7; 7 nucleotides agree with TRBD2. Germline lookup yields CDR1 DFQATT and CDR2 SNEGSKA (reference sequence). This CDR3 spans 14 amino acids. J lost 2 bases, V lost 1 base, and 5 bases had no gene match. CDR3 loop: CSARGSGDAYEQYF. The CDR3 coding sequence is TGCAGTGCTAGAGGAAGCGGGGACGCCTACGAGCAGTACTTC.

This clonotype was seen once. This rearrangement joins TRBV27 to TRBJ2-5; no definite D call. The CDR3 totals 15 residues. Germline V lookup: CDR1 MNHEY, CDR2 SMNVEV (reference sequence). Trimming shortened V by 2 bases and J by 0 bases, and 10 bases separated the two germline ends. For the CDR3, the DNA is TGTGCCAGCAGTTTAAATGCGGAATACCAAGAGACCCAGTACTTC. This encodes CASSLNAEYQETQYF.

The chain is built from TRBV29-1 and TRBJ1-1; tentative D call: TRBD1 (5 bases). Germline assignment: CDR1 SQVTM and CDR2 ANQGSEA. V dropped 6 bases and J dropped 5 bases, with 22 bases sitting between them. The CDR3 covers 15 residues. The CDR3 nucleotides read TGCAGCGTCCCCATATTAGAACGGGGCCTGACTGAAGCTTTCTTT. Its translation is CSVPILERGLTEAFF. Filled out from reference TRBV29-1 and TRBJ1-1, the complete variable domain reads SAVISQKPSRDICQRGTSLTIQCQVDSQVTMMFWYRQQPGQSLTLIATANQGSEATYESGFVIDKFPISRPNLTFSTLTVSNMSPEDSSIYLCSVPILERGLTEAFFGQGTRLTVV.

This chain connects TRBV12-3 or TRBV12-4 to TRBJ2-7; 7 bases agree with TRBD1. J gave up 0 bases and V 5 bases, and 7 bases lay outside the gene matches. The CDR3 has 15 amino acids. CDR3 coding DNA: TGTGCCAGCAGTCCCCCGGGACAGTACTCCTACGAGCAGTACTTC. It codes for CASSPPGQYSYEQYF.

The rearrangement uses TRBV29-1 and TRBJ1-2; D not resolved. The germline V gene encodes CDR1 SQVTM and CDR2 ANQGSEA. The V and J ends lost 0 bases and 0 bases respectively, with 17 bases between them. This CDR3 has 17 amino acids. CDR3 DNA sequence: TGCAGCGTTGAAGATCGGAAGCAGACGGAAGCTAACTATGGCTACACCTTC. It specifies CSVEDRKQTEANYGYTF.